The 24 T cell receptor beta chains in this list originate from one sample, sequenced in a study of ipilimumab plus nivolumab after autologous stem cell transplantation (dated by TCRdb to the early 2020s). Library method: the immunoSEQ multiplex PCR assay. Entries here come from immuneACCESS through TCRdb and include only in-frame sequences with V and J called. Some clones fail to appear in such tables; in the studies checked, an unresolved V gene covers under half of the shortfall, and the cause of the remainder is unknown. The table for this sample lists approximately 40,000 clones; over 90% of them were counted only once. The ten biggest clones cover roughly 0.87% of the sample. This specimen consisted of PBMCs, obtained in a trial of ipilimumab plus nivolumab as post-transplant consolidation. Receptor source: a male donor with multiple myeloma.

V usage is TRBV20-1 and J usage is TRBJ1-1; weak D call: TRBD1 (5 bases). Germline CDR1 and CDR2: DFQATT and SNEGSKA (reference sequence). The CDR3 runs 8 residues. The ends were cut back, 7 bases at V and 11 bases at J, with 8 bases in the middle. CDR3 sequence (DNA): TGCAGTGGCTGGGGGGCTTTCTTT. Its protein is CSGWGAFF.

This chain connects TRBV5-6 to TRBJ2-7; a possible D gene is TRBD2 (6 bases). CDR3 length: 16 amino acids. Germline V CDR1 and CDR2: SGHDT, YYEEEE. Trimming took off 0 bases at V and 3 bases at J, with 16 bases between the two ends. CDR3 sequence (DNA): TGTGCCAGCAGCTTGGGTGGGACTTCCTCCCGCTACGAGCAGTACTTC. It yields the protein CASSLGGTSSRYEQYF. Full variable domain (outside the CDR3, taken from reference TRBV5-6 and TRBJ2-7): DAGVTQSPTHLIKTRGQQVTLRCSPKSGHDTVSWYQQALGQGPQFIFQYYEEEERQRGNFPDRFSGHQFPNYSSELNVNALLLGDSALYLCASSLGGTSSRYEQYFGPGTRLTVT.

The chain uses TRBV28 and TRBJ2-5; D possibly uses TRBD1 or TRBD2 (6 bases each). The CDR3 sequence is 17 residues long. Trimming stripped 0 bases from V and 5 bases from J, with 19 bases between. Germline loops: CDR1 MDHEN, CDR2 SYDVKM. This CDR3 is CASSLWSLESGAETQYF. As DNA, the CDR3 is TGTGCCAGCAGTTTATGGAGTTTGGAGTCGGGGGCCGAGACCCAGTACTTC.

The chain has TRBV15 and TRBJ2-1, with D hard to call. The CDR3 is 12 residues long. V dropped 3 bases and J dropped 6 bases, with 6 bases sitting between them. The germline V gene encodes CDR1 LNHNV and CDR2 YYDKDF (reference sequence). The CDR3 loop reads CATSSAGNEQFF. Written as DNA, the CDR3 is TGTGCCACCAGCAGTGCTGGCAATGAGCAGTTCTTC.

This chain connects TRBV7-2 to TRBJ2-3; 12 nucleotides match TRBD2. The V gene end was trimmed by 4 bases and the J gene end by 2 bases; junction bases not matched to a gene: 4. Germline V gene lookup returns CDR1 SGHTA and CDR2 FQGNSA. The CDR3 runs to 16 residues. The DNA for the CDR3 is TGTGCCAGCAGCTCGGGACTAGCGGGTTCCACAGATACGCAGTATTTT. This encodes CASSSGLAGSTDTQYF.

The genes are TRBV7-6 and TRBJ2-5, with D perhaps TRBD2 (6 bases). V lost 1 base, J lost 5 bases, and 14 bases lay in between. Germline-derived CDR1 and CDR2 are SGHVS and FNYEAQ. The CDR3 has 15 amino acids. Written as DNA, the CDR3 is TGTGCCAGCAGCTTAGTACTAGCCTCTATGGAGACCCAGTACTTC. This translates into CASSLVLASMETQYF.

On this clone itself: Mismatch with germline at one junction end may stem from a read error. The chain links TRBV6-1 to TRBJ1-4; D gene ambiguous. The germline V gene encodes CDR1 MNHNS and CDR2 SASEGT. The length of the CDR3 is 10 residues. The CDR3 bases are TGTGCCAGCAGTGAAGCGTTCGAGCTTTTT. This encodes CASSEAFELF.

This clone was observed a few times. This chain joins TRBV25-1 and TRBJ1-1; no reliable D call. The CDR3 sequence is 13 residues long. V lost 6 bases to trimming and J lost 8 bases, with 16 bases between them. Germline CDR1 reads MGHDK; CDR2 reads SYGVNS. The CDR3: CASSGPTYYEAFF. The CDR3 DNA sequence: TGTGCCAGCAGCGGGCCCACTTACTACGAAGCTTTCTTT.

This clone was counted a single time. The chain joins TRBV4-3 to TRBJ2-3; 10 bases line up with TRBD2. The CDR3 sequence is 17 residues long. The germline CDR1 and CDR2 sequences are LGHNA and YSLEER. V was pared by 3 bases and J by 1 base, with 7 bases of the junction left unmatched. In DNA, the CDR3 is TGCGCCAGCAGCCAGCCGAGCGGGACTAGCGGCACAGATACGCAGTATTTT. Its protein product is CASSQPSGTSGTDTQYF.

This clone is a singleton in its sample. This sequence joins TRBV6-6 and TRBJ1-5, with no clear D. From germline, CDR1 is MNHNY and CDR2 SVGAGI (reference sequence). V lost 2 bases to trimming and J lost 4 bases, with 6 bases between them. The CDR3 has 13 residues. The CDR3 reads CASSYTYNQPQHF. CDR3 DNA sequence: TGTGCCAGCAGTTACACCTATAATCAGCCCCAGCATTTT.

V usage is TRBV19 and J usage is TRBJ2-7; D might be TRBD1 or TRBD2, each matching 6 bases. CDR3 length: 16 residues. V was trimmed by 3 bases and J by 4 bases, leaving 19 bases between them. CDR1 and CDR2 from the germline V gene are LNHDA and SQIVND (reference sequence). Here the CDR3 reads CASSMGARGGGYEQYF. The DNA for the CDR3 is TGTGCCAGTAGTATGGGGGCGCGGGGAGGCGGATACGAGCAGTACTTC.

The chain carries TRBV7-3 and TRBJ1-5; the D gene is possibly TRBD1 (5 bases). In germline, CDR1 is SGHTA, CDR2 FQGTGA. CDR3 size: 21 residues. Deletions cut 5 bases from V and 1 base from J, with 30 bases between. The CDR3 coding sequence is TGTGCCAGCAGCACCGACAATCAGGGAAGTAAGTATATGTGGAGCAATCAGCCCCAGCATTTT. This sequence encodes CASSTDNQGSKYMWSNQPQHF.

The gene calls are TRBV2 and TRBJ2-7; either TRBD1 or TRBD2 may supply D (6 bases each). Germline CDR1 reads SNHLY; CDR2 reads FYNNEI. The CDR3 covers 15 residues. V was trimmed by 3 bases and J by 0 bases, leaving 12 bases between them. The CDR3 DNA reads as TGTGCCAGCAGTGATAACTGGGGGGCCTCCTACGAGCAGTACTTC. Translated: CASSDNWGASYEQYF.

The chain carries TRBV29-1 and TRBJ2-5; D is uncertain. The CDR3 contains 14 residues. Trimming shortened V by 0 bases and J by 5 bases, and 13 bases separated the two germline ends. Germline V gene data show CDR1 as SQVTM and CDR2 as ANQGSEA. In DNA form, the CDR3 reads TGCAGCGTTGAAGATCCAACCACCCTCGAGACCCAGTACTTC. Amino acid sequence: CSVEDPTTLETQYF.

This chain connects TRBV20-1 to TRBJ2-1, with no clear D. The CDR3 extends over 11 amino acids. Germline V gene lookup returns CDR1 DFQATT and CDR2 SNEGSKA (reference sequence). The V and J ends lost 6 bases and 10 bases respectively, with 13 bases between them. CDR3 amino acids: CSAKSRAEQFF. DNA for the CDR3: TGCAGTGCCAAGAGCCGCGCGGAGCAGTTCTTC.

This rearrangement joins TRBV7-3 to TRBJ2-3; 8 nucleotides agree with TRBD2. The CDR3 runs to 14 residues. V lost 5 bases to trimming and J lost 4 bases; unmatched junction nucleotides: 5. CDR1 and CDR2 (germline): SGHTA, FQGTGA. The DNA for the CDR3 is TGTGCCAGCAGCGTCGGACTAGCAGCAGATACGCAGTATTTT. This sequence encodes CASSVGLAADTQYF.

As for this clone: This CDR3 is also generated by other DNA sequences in the sample. The chain joins TRBV5-1 to TRBJ2-7, with 7 bases matching TRBD1. Germline loops: CDR1 SGHRS, CDR2 YFSETQ. The CDR3 is 15 residues long. After removal of 2 bases from V and 4 bases from J, the junction contained 9 bases not matched to a gene. Written as DNA, the CDR3 is TGCGCCAGCAGCTTCAGGTACAGGGGCAGGTACGAGCAGTACTTC. Protein product: CASSFRYRGRYEQYF.

The chain uses TRBV7-3 and TRBJ1-1; 7 positions agree with TRBD1. The germline V gene has CDR1 SGHTA and CDR2 FQGTGA. J gave up 3 bases and V 0 bases, and 1 base lay outside the gene matches. This CDR3 has 14 amino acids. The CDR3: CASSLTGTDTEAFF. The CDR3 DNA reads as TGTGCCAGCAGCTTAACCGGGACAGACACTGAAGCTTTCTTT.

The chain uses TRBV28 and TRBJ1-5; a weak D match, TRBD1 (6 bases). Trimming cost V 3 bases and J 2 bases, with 11 bases left between them. CDR1 and CDR2 from the germline V gene are MDHEN and SYDVKM. The CDR3 covers 15 residues. CDR3 DNA sequence: TGTGCCAGCAGTTTTAAGGACAGTCGCAATCAGCCCCAGCATTTT. Its protein product is CASSFKDSRNQPQHF. Filled out from reference TRBV28 and TRBJ1-5, the complete variable domain reads DVKVTQSSRYLVKRTGEKVFLECVQDMDHENMFWYRQDPGLGLRLIYFSYDVKMKEKGDIPEGYSVSREKKERFSLILESASTNQTSMYLCASSFKDSRNQPQHFGDGTRLSIL.

CDR3 residues: CASTFGTGRRPLELYEQYF. In DNA, the CDR3 is TGTGCCAGCACGTTCGGGACCGGGAGGCGCCCCCTGGAACTTTACGAGCAGTACTTC. The chain carries TRBV5-8 and TRBJ2-7; 7 bases match TRBD2. In germline, CDR1 is SGHTS, CDR2 YDEGEE. J lost 4 bases, V lost 6 bases, and 25 bases had no gene match. This CDR3 comprises 19 residues.

This sequence joins TRBV4-1 and TRBJ1-2, with 8 bases fitting TRBD1. The V segment lost 1 base and the J segment 2 bases; nucleotides outside the gene matches: 6. CDR1 MGHRA and CDR2 YSYEKL come from the germline V gene. The CDR3 consists of 16 residues. Here the CDR3 reads CASSQGTRTGNYGYTF. CDR3 sequence (DNA): TGCGCCAGCAGCCAAGGGACCCGGACAGGGAACTATGGCTACACCTTC.

This clone was observed once. The gene calls are TRBV15 and TRBJ1-6; 7 positions agree with TRBD1. Trimming removed 5 bases from V and 10 bases from J; junction bases left unmatched: 11. This CDR3 is 15 amino acids long. CDR1 and CDR2 (germline): LNHNV, YYDKDF (reference sequence). The CDR3 reads CATSRNRGLDSPLHF. The CDR3 coding sequence is TGTGCCACCAGCCGTAACAGGGGTTTGGACTCACCCCTCCACTTT.

The CDR3, as DNA: TGTGCCAGCTCACCTGCCCCGGAGGGAACTGAAGCTTTCTTT. Protein: CASSPAPEGTEAFF. V gene TRBV18 combines with J gene TRBJ1-1; D ambiguous. The V and J ends lost 3 bases and 5 bases respectively, with 13 bases between them. Germline V gene lookup returns CDR1 KGHSH and CDR2 LQKENI. The CDR3 contains 14 residues.

The V call is TRBV19, the J call TRBJ1-5, with 7 bases matching TRBD1. CDR1 is LNHDA and CDR2 is SQIVND in the germline V gene (reference sequence). Trimming removed 9 bases from V and 0 bases from J; junction bases left unmatched: 5. The CDR3 loop spans 14 amino acids. CDR3 nucleotides: TGTGCCAGCAGGGGGACGATTAGCAATCAGCCCCAGCATTTT. It encodes CASRGTISNQPQHF.